This T cell receptor (beta chain) emerged from a study of spatial heterogeneity in lung cancer. As for the study in general: Samples were obtained from some 70 donors, all untreated early-stage non-small cell lung cancer patients. Median follow-up for sequenced PBMC samples was about 22 months after resection, when such samples existed.

TCRdb re-derived calls from the 5' RACE reads in MiXCR, one entry per CDR3 protein. The table lists 45,000 to 55,000 distinct CDR3 sequences, 10% to 15% of them singletons. Described time point: blood at routine non-recurrence follow-up after resection. Whole RNA, isolated from tumor, nontumor lung or frozen PBMC, was sequenced without prior sorting. The CDR3 is made up of 14 amino acids. V lost 3 bases and J 2 bases, leaving 8 bases between the germline ends. This clonotype was picked up many times. This TCR was sampled from a male donor with early-stage non-small cell lung cancer. V is TRBV12-3 or TRBV12-4 and J is TRBJ1-5; the D is unclear. The specimen comprised PBMCs, sampled at follow-up. CDR3 region: CASSFSIGNQPQHF. CDR3 coding DNA: TGTGCCAGCAGTTTCTCCATTGGCAATCAGCCCCAGCATTTT.